A selection of T cell receptor beta chains follows, all from one sample in a study of cytomegalovirus exposure and HLA in healthy donors. TCRdb keeps only in-frame clones here, not all; method: immunoSEQ multiplex PCR. The sample includes some 220,000 clones, roughly 85% seen only once; the top ten take 0.2% to 0.25%. The sequenced sample consisted of PBMCs. The receptors shown here come from a girl aged 2 to 9 in good health and CMV-seronegative. CDR3s include the opening cysteine and the closing phenylalanine or tryptophan. Fields, in order: V gene, D gene, clone size, CDR3 protein. D genes are given only for firm matches. Expanded clones are given a class, and other clones once, few, many or no size at all.

>TRBV4-1|TRBD2|NA
CASSQNPPSGSRDEQFF
>TRBV9|TRBD2|NA
CASSAFSGAPYEQYF
>TRBV5-1|TRBD2|NA
CASSLSLAGGTDTQYF
>TRBV7-3|NA|NA
CASSLTSGSTDTQYF
>TRBV19|TRBD1|NA
CASRTDRGPDNQPQHF
>TRBV5-1|NA|few
CASRPTGDTEAFF
>TRBV25-1|NA|NA
CASSEPPGTEAFF
>TRBV9|TRBD2|NA
CASSVERGPHNEQFF
>TRBV23-1|TRBD1|NA
CASSRTGHGSYEQYF
>TRBV14|TRBD1|NA
CASSQGGRGPPYNEQFF
>TRBV15|NA|NA
CATSRDLKGNEQFF
>TRBV29-1|NA|NA
CSVQGRDTEAFF
>TRBV5-1|NA|NA
CASSAGRNQPQHF
>TRBV2|TRBD2|NA
CASSATSGRFYEQYF
>TRBV30|TRBD2|once
CAWRGGRAWGEQFF
>TRBV19|TRBD2|NA
CATAWTSGMIEQFF
>TRBV27|TRBD2|NA
CASSLSAGGPKNIQYF
>TRBV11-2|TRBD1|few
CASSLGDRDRETQYF
>TRBV18|TRBD1|NA
CASSPRTGGWTNTEAFF
>TRBV6-1|NA|NA
CASSGGWQVDPLGYTF
>TRBV25-1|NA|NA
CASSESDTNYNEQFF
>TRBV4-1|NA|NA
CASSQGGGLDTQYF
>TRBV14|TRBD1|NA
CASSRTGEEFYSPLHF
>TRBV28|NA|NA
CASSLFRGAGEPQHF
>TRBV30|TRBD1|NA
CAWGDRVAFF